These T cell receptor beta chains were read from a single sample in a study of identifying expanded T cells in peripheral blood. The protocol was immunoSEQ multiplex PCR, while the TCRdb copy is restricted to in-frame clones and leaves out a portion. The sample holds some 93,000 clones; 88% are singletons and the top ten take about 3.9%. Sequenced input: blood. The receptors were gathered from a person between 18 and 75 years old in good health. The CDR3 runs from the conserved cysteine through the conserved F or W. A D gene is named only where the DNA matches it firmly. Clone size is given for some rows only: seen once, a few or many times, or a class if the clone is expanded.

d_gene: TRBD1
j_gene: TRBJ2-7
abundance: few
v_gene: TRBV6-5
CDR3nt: TGTGCCAGCAGCCCAGGGGGCCGGGAGCAGTACTTC
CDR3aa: CASSPGGREQYF

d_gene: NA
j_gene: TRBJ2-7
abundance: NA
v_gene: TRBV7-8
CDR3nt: TGTGCCAGCAGCTCCAGGACAGCCTACGAGCAGTACTTC
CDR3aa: CASSSRTAYEQYF

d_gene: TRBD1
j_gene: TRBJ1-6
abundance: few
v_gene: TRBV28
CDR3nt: TGTGCCAGCAGTTGGACAGGCCATAATTCACCCCTCCACTTT
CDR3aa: CASSWTGHNSPLHF

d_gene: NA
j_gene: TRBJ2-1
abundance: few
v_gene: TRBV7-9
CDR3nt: TGTGCCAGCAGCTTAGCACTGAATAATGAGCAGTTCTTC
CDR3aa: CASSLALNNEQFF

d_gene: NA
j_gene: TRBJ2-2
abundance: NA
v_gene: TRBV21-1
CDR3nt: TGTGCCAGCAGCATAAAACAGGGGGCGTTACCCGGGGAGCTGTTTTTT
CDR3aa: CASSIKQGALPGELFF

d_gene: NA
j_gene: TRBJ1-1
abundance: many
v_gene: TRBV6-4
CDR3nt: TGTGCCAGCTCGCCGGGTGGGGTTGCGACTGAAGCTTTCTTT
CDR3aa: CASSPGGVATEAFF

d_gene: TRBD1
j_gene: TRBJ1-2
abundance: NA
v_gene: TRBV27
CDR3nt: TGTGCCAGCAGTTCGAAGGGGACAGGAGATCCTTCCTTCATCTTC
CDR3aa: CASSSKGTGDPSFIF

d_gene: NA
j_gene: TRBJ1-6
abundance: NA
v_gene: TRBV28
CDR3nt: TGTGCCAGCAGCACAGGGAGCTCCTATAATTCACCCCTCCACTTT
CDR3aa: CASSTGSSYNSPLHF

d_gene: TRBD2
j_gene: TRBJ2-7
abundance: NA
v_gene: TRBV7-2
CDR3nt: TGTGCCAGCAGCTTAGTGGGGGAGGGCCCATTCGAGCAGTACTTC
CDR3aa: CASSLVGEGPFEQYF

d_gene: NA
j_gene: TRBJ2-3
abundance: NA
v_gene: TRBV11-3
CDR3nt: TGTGCCAGCAGCTCGGGGGGCGGGATGGGTACAGATACGCAGTATTTT
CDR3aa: CASSSGGGMGTDTQYF

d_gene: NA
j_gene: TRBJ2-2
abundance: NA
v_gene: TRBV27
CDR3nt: TGTGCCCCTAGGTCCCTTCCCTCCACCGGGGAGCTGTTTTTT
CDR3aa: CAPRSLPSTGELFF

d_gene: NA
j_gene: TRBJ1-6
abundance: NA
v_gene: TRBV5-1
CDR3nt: TGCGCCAGCAGCCAGAACAGGGTGGGGAATAATTCACCCCTCCACTTT
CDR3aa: CASSQNRVGNNSPLHF

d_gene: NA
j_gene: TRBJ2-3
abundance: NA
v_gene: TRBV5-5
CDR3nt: TGTGCCAGCAGCTTGGTAACTAGTGCAGATACGCAGTATTTT
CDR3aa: CASSLVTSADTQYF

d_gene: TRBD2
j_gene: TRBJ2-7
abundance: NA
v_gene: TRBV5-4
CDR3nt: TGTGCCAGCAGCACCGGGACTAACGAGCAGTACTTC
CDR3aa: CASSTGTNEQYF

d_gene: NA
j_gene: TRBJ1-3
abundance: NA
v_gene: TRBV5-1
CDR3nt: TGCGCCAGCAGCCCGGCGGGTTCTGGAAACACCATATATTTT
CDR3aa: CASSPAGSGNTIYF

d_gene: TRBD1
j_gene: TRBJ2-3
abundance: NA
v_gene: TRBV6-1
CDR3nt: TGTGCCAGCAGTGAAGCGAACAGGGGGCTCACAGATACGCAGTATTTT
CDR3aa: CASSEANRGLTDTQYF

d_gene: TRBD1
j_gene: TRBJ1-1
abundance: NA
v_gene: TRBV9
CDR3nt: TGTGCCAGCAGCGCCACAGGGGGGGCGTCCGAAGCTTTCTTT
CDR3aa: CASSATGGASEAFF

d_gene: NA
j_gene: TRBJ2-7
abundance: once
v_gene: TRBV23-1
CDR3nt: TGCGCCAGCAGTCAATCGTGGGTCCACTCCTACGAGCAGTACTTC
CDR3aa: CASSQSWVHSYEQYF

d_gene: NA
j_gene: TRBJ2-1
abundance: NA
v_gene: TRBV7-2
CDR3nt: TGTGCCAGCAGCTCCGTGGACTACAATGAGCAGTTCTTC
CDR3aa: CASSSVDYNEQFF

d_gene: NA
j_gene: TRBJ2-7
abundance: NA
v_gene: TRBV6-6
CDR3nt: TGTGCCAGCAGTAGCGATAGAATCCCGTACTTC
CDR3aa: CASSSDRIPYF

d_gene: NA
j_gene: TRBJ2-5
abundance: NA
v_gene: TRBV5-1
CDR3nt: TGCGCCAGCAGCGGAGGGAACCAAGAGACCCAGTACTTC
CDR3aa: CASSGGNQETQYF

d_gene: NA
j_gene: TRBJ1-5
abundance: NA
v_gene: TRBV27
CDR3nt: TGTGCCAGCAGTTTATCGGTGGGGGGAGGGGCGAATCAGCCCCAGCATTTT
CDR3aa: CASSLSVGGGANQPQHF

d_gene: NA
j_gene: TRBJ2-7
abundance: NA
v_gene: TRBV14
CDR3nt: TGTGCCAGCAGCCCCCCGGGACACAACTCCTACGAGCAGTACTTC
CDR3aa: CASSPPGHNSYEQYF

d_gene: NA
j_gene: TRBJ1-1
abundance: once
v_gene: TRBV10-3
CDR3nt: TGTGCCATCAGTGAGTCGGGCGGGCTGAACACTGAAGCTTTCTTT
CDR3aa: CAISESGGLNTEAFF

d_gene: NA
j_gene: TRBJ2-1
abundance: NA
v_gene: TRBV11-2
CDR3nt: TGTGCCAGCAGCTTAGATACAGGGCAGAATGAGCAGTTCTTC
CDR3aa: CASSLDTGQNEQFF

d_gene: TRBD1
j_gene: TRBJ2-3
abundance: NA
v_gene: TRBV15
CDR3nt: TGTGCCACCAGCCCTCGGACAGGGGGGGATACGCAGTATTTT
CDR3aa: CATSPRTGGDTQYF

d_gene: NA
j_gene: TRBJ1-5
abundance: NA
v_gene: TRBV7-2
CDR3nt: TGTGCCAGCAGCCCCCGGGGAGGGGTGGGGGTGAATCAGCCCCAGCATTTT
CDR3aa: CASSPRGGVGVNQPQHF

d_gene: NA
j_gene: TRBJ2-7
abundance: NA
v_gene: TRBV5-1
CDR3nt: TGCGCCAGCAGCTTGGCCCCCAGCGGAGGCTCCTACGAGCAGTACTTC
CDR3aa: CASSLAPSGGSYEQYF

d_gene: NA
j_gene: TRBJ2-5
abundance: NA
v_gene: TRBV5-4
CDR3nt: TGTGCCAGCAGCCCCCGGGACCAAAGTGGGGAGACCCAGTACTTC
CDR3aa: CASSPRDQSGETQYF

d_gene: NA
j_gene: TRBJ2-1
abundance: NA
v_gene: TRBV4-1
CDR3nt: TGCGCCAGCAGCCAAGCTAAGACCGGGACTCTCTACAATGAGCAGTTCTTC
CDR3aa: CASSQAKTGTLYNEQFF

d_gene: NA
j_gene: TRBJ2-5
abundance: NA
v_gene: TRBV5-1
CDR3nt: TGCGCCAGCAGCTTGGGGACCGCTGCCCAAGAGACCCAGTACTTC
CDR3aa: CASSLGTAAQETQYF